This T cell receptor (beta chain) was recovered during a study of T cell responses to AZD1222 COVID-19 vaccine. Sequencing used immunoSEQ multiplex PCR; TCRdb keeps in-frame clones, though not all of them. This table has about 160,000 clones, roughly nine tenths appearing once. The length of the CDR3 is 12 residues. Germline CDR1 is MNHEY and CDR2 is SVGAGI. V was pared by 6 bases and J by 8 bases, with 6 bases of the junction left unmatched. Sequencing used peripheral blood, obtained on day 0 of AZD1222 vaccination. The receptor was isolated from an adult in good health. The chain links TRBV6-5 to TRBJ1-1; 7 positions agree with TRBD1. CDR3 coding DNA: TGTGCCAGCAGGCGACAGGGATCCGAAGCTTTCTTT. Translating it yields CASRRQGSEAFF.